These 4 T cell receptor beta chains originate from one sample sequenced in a study of blood T cell repertoires in COVID-19. Measured with immunoSEQ multiplex PCR; TCRdb has only the in-frame clones, and not every one. The sample includes roughly 250,000 clones, roughly nine tenths seen only once; the top ten take about 1.2%. The sequenced material came from PBMCs or T cells enriched from blood (not recorded which). The receptors here all came from a human donor in a cohort exposed to, infected with or recovered from COVID-19 (not recorded which). The donor label of this sample is uncertain.

The V and J genes are TRBV30 and TRBJ1-2, with D perhaps matching TRBD1 (5 bases). CDR3 length: 11 amino acids. Per germline, CDR1 GTSNPN and CDR2 SVGIG (reference sequence). Trimming removed 7 bases from V and 8 bases from J, with 14 bases in between. The CDR3 spells CALGRGSGYTF. The CDR3 nucleotides are TGTGCCTTGGGAAGGGGTTCAGGCTACACCTTC.

In nucleotides, the CDR3 is TGTGCCAGCAGCTTGCTTCTGGCTAGCGGGGGTATGAATGAGCAGTTCTTC. As protein: CASSLLLASGGMNEQFF. The rearrangement links TRBV5-8 to TRBJ2-1; 10 bases line up with TRBD2. The CDR3 spans 17 residues. Germline CDR1 SGHTS, CDR2 YDEGEE. Trimming at V came to 1 base and at J to 7 bases, leaving 11 bases not matched to a gene.

The chain employs TRBV7-9 and TRBJ1-1; D not resolved. The CDR3 loop spans 13 amino acids. CDR1 is SEHNR and CDR2 is FQNEAQ in the germline V gene (reference sequence). With 5 bases removed from V and 4 bases from J, the gap between germline ends came to 11 bases. The DNA for the CDR3 is TGTGCCAGCAGCGCCATCACCGGCACTGAAGCTTTCTTT. It codes for CASSAITGTEAFF.

This clone came up once. V gene TRBV9 combines with J gene TRBJ1-4, with no clear D. The CDR3 runs to 16 residues. Deletions cut 0 bases from V and 8 bases from J, with 17 bases between. Germline CDR1 reads SGDLS; CDR2 reads YYNGEE. CDR3 coding DNA: TGTGCCAGCAGCGTAGCTACAAGGAAAGGAGACGAAAAACTGTTTTTT. It translates to CASSVATRKGDEKLFF.